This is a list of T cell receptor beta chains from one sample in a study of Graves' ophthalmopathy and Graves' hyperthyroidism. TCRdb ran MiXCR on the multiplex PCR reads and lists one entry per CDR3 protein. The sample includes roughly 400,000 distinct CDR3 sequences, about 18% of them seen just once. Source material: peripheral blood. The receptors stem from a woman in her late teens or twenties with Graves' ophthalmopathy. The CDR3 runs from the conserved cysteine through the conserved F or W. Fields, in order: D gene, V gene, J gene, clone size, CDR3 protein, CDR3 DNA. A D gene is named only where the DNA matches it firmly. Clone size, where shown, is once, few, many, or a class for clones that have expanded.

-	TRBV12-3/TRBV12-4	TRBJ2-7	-	CASSWNRDYEQYF	TGTGCCAGCAGTTGGAACAGAGACTACGAGCAGTACTTC
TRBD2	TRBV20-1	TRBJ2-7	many	CSARDLAGGLEQYF	TGCAGTGCTAGAGATCTAGCGGGAGGGCTCGAGCAGTACTTC
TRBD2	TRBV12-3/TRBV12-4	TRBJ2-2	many	CASRLAGGRYTGELFF	TGTGCCAGCAGATTGGCGGGGGGGCGATACACCGGGGAGCTGTTTTTT
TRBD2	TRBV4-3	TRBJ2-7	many	CASSHLSSGGPYEQYF	TGCGCCAGCAGCCACCTCTCGAGCGGGGGCCCCTACGAGCAGTACTTC
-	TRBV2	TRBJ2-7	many	CASSLRTLAGEQYF	TGTGCCAGCAGTCTGCGGACGTTAGCCGGCGAGCAGTACTTC
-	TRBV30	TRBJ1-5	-	CAWTGARNQPQHF	TGTGCCTGGACGGGGGCCCGCAATCAGCCCCAGCATTTT
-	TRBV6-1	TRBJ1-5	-	CASSEAGGLINQPQHF	TGTGCCAGCAGTGAAGCAGGGGGACTGATCAATCAGCCCCAGCATTTT
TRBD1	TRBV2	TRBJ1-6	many	CATRDRLGDSPLHF	TGTGCCACCCGGGACAGGCTAGGAGATTCACCCCTCCACTTT
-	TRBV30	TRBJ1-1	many	CAWSPPGRASGMNTEAFF	TGTGCCTGGAGTCCACCGGGCAGGGCCTCGGGGATGAACACTGAAGCTTTCTTT
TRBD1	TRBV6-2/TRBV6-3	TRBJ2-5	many	CASWTGAYQETQYF	TGTGCCAGTTGGACAGGGGCCTACCAAGAGACCCAGTACTTC
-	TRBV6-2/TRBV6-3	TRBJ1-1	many	CASTLLRGLNTEAFF	TGTGCCAGCACCCTCCTGCGAGGTCTCAACACTGAAGCTTTCTTT
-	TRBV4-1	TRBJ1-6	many	CASSQVWEVNSPLHF	TGCGCCAGCAGCCAAGTCTGGGAGGTTAATTCACCCCTCCACTTT
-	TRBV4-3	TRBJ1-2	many	CASSQRGGGAYGYTF	TGCGCCAGCAGCCAACGGGGTGGAGGGGCTTATGGCTACACCTTC
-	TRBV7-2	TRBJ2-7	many	CASSFMVGGSYEQYF	TGTGCCAGCAGCTTTATGGTGGGCGGCTCCTACGAGCAGTACTTC
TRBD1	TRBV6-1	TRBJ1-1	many	CASRRGRGAEAFF	TGTGCCAGCAGGAGGGGGCGAGGAGCTGAAGCTTTCTTT
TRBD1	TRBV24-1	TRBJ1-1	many	CATSDRQGRAFF	TGTGCCACCAGTGATCGACAGGGACGAGCTTTCTTT
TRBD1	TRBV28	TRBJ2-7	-	CASSQDGQGGYEQYF	TGTGCCAGCAGCCAAGATGGACAGGGCGGGTACGAGCAGTACTTC
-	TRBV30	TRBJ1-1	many	CAWAVNTEAFF	TGTGCCTGGGCGGTGAACACTGAAGCTTTCTTT
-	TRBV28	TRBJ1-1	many	CASSSFGEGGMYTEAFF	TGTGCCAGCAGTTCCTTCGGGGAAGGGGGTATGTACACTGAAGCTTTCTTT
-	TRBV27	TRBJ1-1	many	CASSFRRTTTMNTEAFF	TGTGCCAGCAGTTTCCGCCGAACTACTACCATGAACACTGAAGCTTTCTTT
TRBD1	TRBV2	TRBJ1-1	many	CASSDKDRVGTEAFF	TGTGCCAGCAGTGACAAGGACAGGGTGGGCACTGAAGCTTTCTTT
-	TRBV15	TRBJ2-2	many	CATSSTGYTGELFF	TGTGCCACCAGCAGTACAGGTTACACCGGGGAGCTGTTTTTT
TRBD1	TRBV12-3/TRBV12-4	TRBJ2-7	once	CASSPLGQATSRKQYF	TGTGCCAGCAGTCCCCTGGGACAGGCTACATCCAGGAAGCAGTACTTC
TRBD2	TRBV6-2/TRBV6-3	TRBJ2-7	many	CASSLRLAVSYEQYF	TGTGCCAGCAGTCTCCGACTAGCGGTATCCTACGAGCAGTACTTC
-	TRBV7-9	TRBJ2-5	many	CASSLARTEIDRGTQYF	TGTGCCAGCAGCTTAGCCCGGACGGAGATAGACCGAGGGACCCAGTACTTC
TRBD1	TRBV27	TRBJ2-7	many	CASRGQGGHYEQYF	TGTGCCAGCAGGGGACAGGGGGGCCACTACGAGCAGTACTTC
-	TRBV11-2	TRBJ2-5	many	CASSLGQGRRETQYF	TGTGCCAGCAGCTTAGGTCAGGGGCGCCGAGAGACCCAGTACTTC
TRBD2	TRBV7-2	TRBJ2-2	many	CASSLAGGTGELFF	TGTGCCTCCTCCCTAGCGGGAGGGACCGGGGAGCTGTTTTTT
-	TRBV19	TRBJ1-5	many	CASRRNEGGNQPQHF	TGTGCCAGTAGACGTAACGAGGGTGGCAATCAGCCCCAGCATTTT
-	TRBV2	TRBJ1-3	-	CASSAPGASGNTIYF	TGTGCCAGCAGCGCCCCGGGGGCGTCTGGAAACACCATATATTTT
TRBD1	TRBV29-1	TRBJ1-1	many	CSVERTGRTEAFF	TGCAGCGTTGAGAGGACAGGGAGGACTGAAGCTTTCTTT
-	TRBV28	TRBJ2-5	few	CASTEAAGPGGGETQYF	TGTGCCAGCACCGAAGCTGCGGGGCCAGGGGGAGGGGAGACCCAGTACTTC
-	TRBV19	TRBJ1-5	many	CASSEGQSQPQHF	TGTGCCAGTAGTGAGGGACAAAGTCAGCCCCAGCATTTT
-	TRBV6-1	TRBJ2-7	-	CASSETRTHTYEQYF	TGTGCCAGCAGTGAAACGAGGACACACACCTACGAGCAGTACTTC
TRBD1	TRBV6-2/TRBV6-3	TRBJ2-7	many	CASSYSLDRGEQYF	TGTGCCAGCAGTTACTCCTTGGACAGGGGCGAGCAGTACTTC